This T cell receptor (beta chain) comes out of a study of T cell repertoires in cytomegalovirus infection (dated by TCRdb to the late 2010s). The study in broad terms: The HLA type of each donor mattered for the analysis, because public TCR beta signatures pointed to carriage of CMV infection along with the matching HLA type. On the study overall, not on this receptor specifically: The ex vivo response was dominated by HLA-C-restricted CMV-specific TCR beta clonotypes, which also provided the single most frequent clonotype in two of eight donors. In both this cohort and an independent roughly 350-donor cohort, the cumulative frequency of public TCR beta family members distinguished carriers of CMV infection plus the relevant HLA type.

This clonotype was detected many times. Its antigen has not been determined. The input lacks base qualities; no much larger clone sits a single base away. The CDR3, cysteine through phenylalanine, is 14 amino acids long. Just the 42-base CDR3 DNA is kept, in frame starting at base 1. Via the germline V gene, CDR1 is SGHNT and CDR2 YENEEA. V lost 5 bases and J lost 0 bases; the stretch between them is 7 bases long. Sequencer: Illumina HiSeq 1500. TCRdb trimmed the raw reads at Q25, called clones with MiXCR and kept productive beta chains. Rows merge per CDR3 protein into single entries with the most common DNA and genes. For this sample the table gives approximately 250,000 distinct CDR3 sequences, of which 9% to 15% were detected only once. 1.5% to 2% of the sample rests with the top ten.

This chain is built from TRBV11-3 and TRBJ2-2, with a weak D call of TRBD2 (5 bases match). This sequence was found in a human donor in good health (CMV status not recorded). Some clones in this sample may be carry-over from other donors' samples. The material sequenced was PBMCs. The CDR3 in this case is CASSRTSNTGELFF. The DNA reads TGTGCCAGCAGCCGGACTTCGAACACCGGGGAGCTGTTTTTT.